The TCR beta chain under discussion was sequenced for a study of T cells after yellow fever vaccination. Study-wide background: Preparation used SMART-Seq v4 Ultra Low Input for the low-cell-number fractions. Study-wide findings and caveats: A large majority of primary-vaccination clones showed up again after the booster (96% CD4, about 90% CD8).

V was pared by 3 bases and J by 1 base, with 9 bases between. Germline V gene sequence: CDR1 DFQATT, CDR2 SNEGSKA (reference sequence). This CDR3 is 13 amino acids long. Regarding this clonotype: Its antigen is not known.

TCRdb re-derived calls from the 5' RACE reads in MiXCR, one entry per CDR3 protein. The sample yields under 550,000 distinct CDR3 sequences, 21% seen once. The gene calls are TRBV20-1 and TRBJ1-1; D unresolved. This receptor was taken from a man in his late teens or twenties who received the YFV17D yellow fever vaccine. Sequenced material: PBMCs, taken approximately 22 days after the first yellow fever vaccination. The CDR3 spells CSARPARNTEAFF. The DNA for the CDR3 is TGCAGTGCTAGGCCTGCCAGGAACACTGAAGCTTTCTTT.